This TCR beta chain was found in a study of T cell responses to AZD1222 COVID-19 vaccine. Trimming took off 3 bases at V and 3 bases at J, with 8 bases between the two ends. This CDR3 is built from 13 residues. CDR1 and CDR2 (germline): LGHDT, YNNKEL (reference sequence). Study results and limitations: Among the donors, most were white British and more were female, and clonal diversity was possibly underestimated. CD4 TCRs linked to vaccination spanned spike, dominating at 160-218 and 743-854.

In the case of this clone: Its cognate antigen is unknown.

Repertoires were generated with immunoSEQ multiplex PCR, while TCRdb's copy carries only in-frame clones and drops some. The sample lists 50,000 to 65,000 clones, around 90% seen once, with roughly 2.5% in the top ten. V usage is TRBV3-1 (or the pseudogene TRBV3-2) and J usage is TRBJ1-2; a possible D gene is TRBD1 (6 bases). The starting material was peripheral blood, obtained 28 days after the second AZD1222 dose. The receptor's source is an adult who received the AZD1222 COVID-19 vaccine. DNA of the CDR3: TGTGCCAGCAGCCACGGACAGTACTATGGCTACACCTTC. Amino acid sequence: CASSHGQYYGYTF.